Each of the 16 T cell receptor beta chains below was sequenced from the same sample in a study of cytomegalovirus exposure and HLA in healthy donors. The PCR used 60 Vbeta and 13 Jbeta primers. TCRdb's table, derived via immunoSEQ multiplex PCR, lists solely in-frame clones and lacks some. This repertoire includes some 200,000 clones. The sample taken for sequencing was PBMCs. The receptors here all came from a woman under 30 in good health and CMV-seropositive.

The CDR3 loop is CASSSNQPQHF. DNA for the CDR3: TGTGCCAGCAGTTCGAATCAGCCCCAGCATTTT. The chain combines TRBV27 with TRBJ1-5; D gene uncertain. The CDR3 spans 11 residues. V lost 4 bases, J lost 4 bases, and 2 bases lay in between. Germline V gene lookup returns CDR1 MNHEY and CDR2 SMNVEV (reference sequence).

The chain links TRBV6-1 to TRBJ1-5; weak D call: TRBD1 (6 bases). CDR1 is MNHNS, CDR2 SASEGT, per germline. The V gene lost 3 bases and the J gene lost 6 bases, with 18 bases spanning the gap. The CDR3 contains 16 residues. CDR3 nucleotide sequence: TGTGCCAGCAGTGAGACTACCGACAGGATGGGTCAGCCCCAGCATTTT. This codes for CASSETTDRMGQPQHF.

The rearrangement uses TRBV6-5 and TRBJ1-6, with 7 bases lining up with TRBD1. With V trimmed by 6 bases and J by 3 bases, 5 bases remained unmatched. The length of the CDR3 is 15 residues. Germline assignment: CDR1 MNHEY and CDR2 SVGAGI. The CDR3 sequence is CASSNTGDYNSPLHF. The CDR3, as DNA: TGTGCCAGCAGCAATACAGGGGACTATAATTCACCCCTCCACTTT.

The rearrangement joins TRBV5-4 to TRBJ2-3, with 8 bases aligning to TRBD2. Germline V CDR1 and CDR2: SGHNT, YYREEE (reference sequence). The CDR3 spans 17 residues. J was trimmed by 0 bases and V by 4 bases; bases with no gene match: 10. CDR3 sequence (DNA): TGTGCCAGCAGCCCCCTCGGGAGGGAGACTAGCACAGATACGCAGTATTTT. It specifies CASSPLGRETSTDTQYF.

The V and J genes are TRBV11-3 and TRBJ2-7; unclear D gene. Trimming removed 6 bases from V and 3 bases from J, with 9 bases in between. This CDR3 region has 12 residues. Looked up from germline, CDR1 is SGHNT and CDR2 is YENEEA. The DNA for the CDR3 is TGTGCCAGCAGATTCCCTTGCTACGAGCAGTACTTC. Encoded protein: CASRFPCYEQYF.

This chain links TRBV23-1 with TRBJ1-4; 10 bases are shared with TRBD1. TRBV23-1 is treated as an ORF (open reading frame) with a function not yet certain. The trim removed 3 bases at V and 7 bases at J, leaving 11 bases unmatched. CDR3 length equals 17 residues. The CDR3 DNA follows: TGCGCCAGCAGTCACCCGACAGGGGGCGCTTCCTTTGAAAAACTGTTTTTT. It yields the protein CASSHPTGGASFEKLFF.

The chain combines TRBV12-5 with TRBJ1-1; TRBD1 agrees at 10 bases. V was clipped by 2 bases and J by 6 bases; unmatched bases: 9. This CDR3 is 16 amino acids long. The germline V gene encodes CDR1 LGHNT and CDR2 FRNRAP. In DNA form, the CDR3 reads TGTGCTAGTGGTTTGACCCCGGGACAGGGGTTCGCTGAAGCTTTCTTT. This encodes CASGLTPGQGFAEAFF.

The V call is TRBV7-2, the J call TRBJ2-3; TRBD2 aligns across 7 bases. The CDR3 covers 14 residues. V gave up 0 bases and J gave up 13 bases; unmatched junction bases: 10. Germline V CDR1 and CDR2: SGHTA, FQGNSA. CDR3 sequence reads: CASSLAQSGDVKYF. For the CDR3, the DNA is TGTGCCAGCAGCTTAGCGCAAAGCGGGGACGTAAAGTATTTT.

The V gene is TRBV2, the J gene TRBJ1-1; TRBD1 is a possible D gene (6 bases). The CDR3 sequence is 13 residues long. In germline, CDR1 is SNHLY, CDR2 FYNNEI. Trimming stripped 6 bases from V and 2 bases from J, with 10 bases between. The chain's CDR3 is CASSLGHNTEAFF. In DNA form, the CDR3 reads TGTGCCAGCAGCCTGGGACATAACACTGAAGCTTTCTTT.

The J gene is TRBJ2-3, the V gene TRBV5-1; 8 nucleotides align to TRBD1. CDR1 is SGHRS and CDR2 is YFSETQ in the germline V gene. V lost 2 bases, J lost 4 bases, and 3 bases stayed unmatched. The CDR3 runs to 14 residues. In DNA, the CDR3 is TGCGCCAGCAGCTTACAGGGGGACGCAGATACGCAGTATTTT. Its translation: CASSLQGDADTQYF.

The chain has TRBV15 and TRBJ1-2; weak D call: TRBD1 (6 bases). Germline values: CDR1 LNHNV, CDR2 YYDKDF (reference sequence). V was shortened by 0 bases and J by 4 bases, with 15 bases between the two germline ends. The CDR3 runs to 16 residues. For the CDR3, the DNA is TGTGCCACCAGCAGAGATTCTTTGGACAGTTCCTATGGCTACACCTTC. It translates to CATSRDSLDSSYGYTF.

The rearrangement joins TRBV29-1 to TRBJ1-5; tentatively, D is TRBD1 (6 bases). The CDR3 has 14 residues. CDR1 is SQVTM and CDR2 is ANQGSEA in the germline V gene. V lost 6 bases, J lost 0 bases, and 12 bases lay in between. The CDR3, as DNA: TGCAGCGTCGCACAGGGCGATAGCAATCAGCCCCAGCATTTT. Amino acids: CSVAQGDSNQPQHF. Combining the CDR3 with reference TRBV29-1 and TRBJ1-5 gives the whole variable domain SAVISQKPSRDICQRGTSLTIQCQVDSQVTMMFWYRQQPGQSLTLIATANQGSEATYESGFVIDKFPISRPNLTFSTLTVSNMSPEDSSIYLCSVAQGDSNQPQHFGDGTRLSIL.

The rearrangement uses TRBV10-3 and TRBJ1-2; 7 bases line up with TRBD1. Trimming at V came to 2 bases and at J to 6 bases, leaving 3 bases not matched to a gene. CDR1 and CDR2 from the germline V gene are ENHRY and SYGVKD. This CDR3 comprises 13 residues. The CDR3 spells CAISEDRVNGYTF. CDR3 DNA: TGTGCCATCAGTGAGGACAGGGTAAATGGCTACACCTTC.

This chain links TRBV5-1 with TRBJ2-2; TRBD1 matches at 8 bases. CDR1 is SGHRS and CDR2 is YFSETQ in the germline V gene. This CDR3 has 15 amino acids. The J segment lost 6 bases and the V segment lost 4 bases, leaving 8 bases of the junction unmatched. The CDR3 DNA reads TGCGCCAGCAGCCAGGACAGGGTCTCGGCCGGGGAGCTGTTTTTT. Amino acids: CASSQDRVSAGELFF.

V usage is TRBV15 and J usage is TRBJ1-4; 7 positions match TRBD1. The CDR3 loop spans 15 amino acids. CDR1 is LNHNV, CDR2 YYDKDF, per germline (reference sequence). The trim removed 1 base at V and 4 bases at J, leaving 3 bases unmatched. The CDR3 nucleotides read TGTGCCACCAGCAGAGGTCACAGGGGTAATGAAAAACTGTTTTTT. This encodes CATSRGHRGNEKLFF.

This chain joins TRBV7-2 and TRBJ2-7, with 7 bases lining up with TRBD2. This CDR3 spans 16 amino acids. The germline V gene encodes CDR1 SGHTA and CDR2 FQGNSA. V shed 1 base, J shed 5 bases, and the junction held 11 bases outside the gene matches. DNA of the CDR3: TGTGCCAGCAGCTTAGGGGGCGGGAGAGGTTTCAACGAGCAGTACTTC. It yields the protein CASSLGGGRGFNEQYF.